This is a list of T cell receptor beta chains from one sample in a study of cytomegalovirus exposure and HLA in healthy donors. Sequenced by immunoSEQ multiplex PCR; TCRdb stores in-frame clones only, minus some. The sample records about 140,000 clones, around 80% being singletons. The sequenced sample was PBMCs. These receptors came from a man between 18 and 35 years old in good health and CMV-seropositive. CDR3s include the opening cysteine and the closing phenylalanine or tryptophan. D genes are given only for firm matches. Only part of the rows carry a size: once, few, many, or a class if the clone is expanded.

clone_size d_call j_call v_call cdr3_aa cdr3_nt
few - TRBJ1-1 TRBV7-2 CASSFGQGSEAFF TGTGCCAGCAGCTTTGGGCAGGGGTCTGAAGCTTTCTTT
- - TRBJ2-7 TRBV29-1 CSVEGGSTEQYF TGCAGCGTCGAGGGTGGCTCCACCGAGCAGTACTTC
- - TRBJ2-5 TRBV2 CASNQNGAQETQYF TGTGCCAGCAACCAGAACGGAGCGCAAGAGACCCAGTACTTC
- TRBD1 TRBJ1-3 TRBV6-5 CASRLTGAGNTIYF TGTGCCAGCAGGTTGACAGGGGCTGGAAACACCATATATTTT
- TRBD1 TRBJ1-5 TRBV19 CASTMGQGALQPQHF TGTGCCAGCACCATGGGACAGGGAGCCCTCCAGCCCCAGCATTTT
- - TRBJ1-2 TRBV5-6 CASSQQGFWGYTF TGTGCCAGCAGCCAACAGGGATTTTGGGGCTACACCTTC
- - TRBJ2-1 TRBV19 CASSILASYNEQFF TGTGCCAGTAGTATCCTAGCCTCCTACAATGAGCAGTTCTTC
- - TRBJ2-5 TRBV12-5 CASGFQGETQYF TGTGCTAGTGGTTTTCAGGGGGAGACCCAGTACTTC
- TRBD1 TRBJ1-1 TRBV14 CASSQRQGVGVNTEAFF TGTGCCAGCAGCCAAAGACAGGGGGTAGGCGTCAACACTGAAGCTTTCTTT
- TRBD2 TRBJ2-3 TRBV29-1 CSVLTSGRPPDTQYF TGCAGCGTTCTAACTAGCGGGAGACCCCCAGATACGCAGTATTTT
- - TRBJ2-1 TRBV18 CASSPPWQNNEQFF TGTGCCAGCTCACCACCTTGGCAGAACAATGAGCAGTTCTTC
- - TRBJ1-2 TRBV4-2 CASSQDYRERGYTF TGTGCCAGCAGCCAAGATTACAGGGAACGAGGCTACACCTTC
once - TRBJ1-3 TRBV25-1 CASSEYSFGSGNTIYF TGTGCCAGCAGTGAATATAGTTTCGGGTCTGGAAACACCATATATTTT
- TRBD1 TRBJ1-5 TRBV6-1 CASSEGRTGVFYSNQPQHF TGTGCCAGCAGTGAGGGAAGGACAGGGGTTTTTTATAGCAATCAGCCCCAGCATTTT
- TRBD2 TRBJ2-7 TRBV6-5 CASRGLASYEQYF TGTGCCAGCAGAGGACTAGCTAGCTACGAGCAGTACTTC
- TRBD2 TRBJ2-1 TRBV6-5 CASRSRTSGKNEQFF TGTGCCAGCAGGAGTCGGACTAGCGGGAAGAATGAGCAGTTCTTC
once - TRBJ2-6 TRBV27 CASRRQFLTFSGANVLTF TGTGCCAGCAGGAGACAGTTTTTAACTTTCTCTGGGGCCAACGTCCTGACTTTC
- - TRBJ1-2 TRBV6-5 CASSSEANYGYTF TGTGCCAGCAGTTCCGAAGCGAACTATGGCTACACCTTC
- - TRBJ2-1 TRBV6-5 CASSPDSFAQFF TGTGCCAGCAGCCCGGACAGCTTCGCGCAGTTCTTC
- - TRBJ2-7 TRBV28 CASTSGDYEQYF TGTGCCAGCACGTCGGGTGACTACGAGCAGTACTTC
- TRBD2 TRBJ2-1 TRBV5-1 CASSLGLAGEIRNEQFF TGCGCCAGCAGCTTGGGACTAGCGGGAGAGATTCGGAATGAGCAGTTCTTC
once - TRBJ2-2 TRBV5-1 CASSPGTANTGELFF TGCGCCAGCAGCCCCGGGACTGCGAACACCGGGGAGCTGTTTTTT
- TRBD2 TRBJ2-3 TRBV10-1 CASSRTSGMSTDTQYF TGCGCCAGCAGTCGGACTAGCGGGATGAGCACAGATACGCAGTATTTT
- - TRBJ2-7 TRBV27 CASSFSPSGEQYF TGTGCCAGCAGTTTCTCGCCGAGCGGCGAGCAGTACTTC
- TRBD1 TRBJ2-7 TRBV7-2 CASSLTGGGGEQYF TGTGCCAGCAGTTTGACAGGGGGAGGGGGGGAGCAGTACTTC
- TRBD1 TRBJ2-1 TRBV14 CASSPSGTGTGQFF TGTGCCAGCAGCCCTTCCGGGACAGGGACGGGGCAGTTCTTC
- - TRBJ2-1 TRBV4-1 CASSQDSAQRMYNEQFF TGCGCCAGCAGCCAAGATTCGGCTCAGCGGATGTACAATGAGCAGTTCTTC
- - TRBJ2-3 TRBV5-8 CASSWWGRGTDTQYF TGTGCCAGCAGCTGGTGGGGGCGAGGGACAGATACGCAGTATTTT
- - TRBJ2-1 TRBV15 CATGSSYNEQFF TGTGCCACCGGGAGCTCCTACAATGAGCAGTTCTTC
- - TRBJ2-3 TRBV6-1 CASTRLPTDTQYF TGTGCCAGCACCCGGTTGCCCACAGATACGCAGTATTTT